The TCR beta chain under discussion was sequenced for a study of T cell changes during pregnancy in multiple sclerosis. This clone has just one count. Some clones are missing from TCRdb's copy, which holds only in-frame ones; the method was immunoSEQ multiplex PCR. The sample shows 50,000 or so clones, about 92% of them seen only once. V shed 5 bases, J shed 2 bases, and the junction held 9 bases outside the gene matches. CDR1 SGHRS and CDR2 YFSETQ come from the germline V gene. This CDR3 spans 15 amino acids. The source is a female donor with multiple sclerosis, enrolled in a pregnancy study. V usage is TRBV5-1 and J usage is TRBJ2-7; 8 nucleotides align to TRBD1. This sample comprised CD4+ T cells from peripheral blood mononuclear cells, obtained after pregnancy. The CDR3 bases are TGCGCCAGCAGGGGTATAGACAGGGGCGCCTACGAGCAGTACTTC. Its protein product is CASRGIDRGAYEQYF.